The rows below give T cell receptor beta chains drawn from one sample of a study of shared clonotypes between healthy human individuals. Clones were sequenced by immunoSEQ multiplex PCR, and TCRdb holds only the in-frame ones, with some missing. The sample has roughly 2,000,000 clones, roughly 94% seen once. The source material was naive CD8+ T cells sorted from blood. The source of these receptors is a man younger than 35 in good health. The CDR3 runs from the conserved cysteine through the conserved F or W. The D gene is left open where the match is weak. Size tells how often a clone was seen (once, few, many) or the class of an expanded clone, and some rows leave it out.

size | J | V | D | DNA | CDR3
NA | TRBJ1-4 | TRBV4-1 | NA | TGCGCCAGCAGCCAAGAACCGTGGCCTAATGAAAAACTGTTTTTT | CASSQEPWPNEKLFF
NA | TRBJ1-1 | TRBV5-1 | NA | TGCGCCAGCAGCTTGGCCCTGGGTGCCACTGAAGCTTTCTTT | CASSLALGATEAFF
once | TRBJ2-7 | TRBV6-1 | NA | TGTGCCAGCAGTGAACGGCAGCCCTACGAGCAGTACTTC | CASSERQPYEQYF
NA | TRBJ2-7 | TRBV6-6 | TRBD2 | TGTGCCGCCGTATTTGGGGGGGAGTCCTACGAGCAGTACTTC | CAAVFGGESYEQYF
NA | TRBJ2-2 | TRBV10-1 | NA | TGCGCCAGGAGGATCCCGGCCCCAGGCAGGACCGGGGAGCTGTTTTTT | CARRIPAPGRTGELFF
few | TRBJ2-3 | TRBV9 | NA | TGTGCCAGCAGCGTAGGGTCTAGCACAGATACGCAGTATTTT | CASSVGSSTDTQYF
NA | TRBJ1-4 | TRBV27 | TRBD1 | TGTGCCAGCAGTTTAACGCCAGGGACAGGGGAAAAACTGTTTTTT | CASSLTPGTGEKLFF
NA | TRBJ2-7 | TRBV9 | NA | TGTGCCAGCAGCGGCACAGGGCACGAGCAGTACTTC | CASSGTGHEQYF
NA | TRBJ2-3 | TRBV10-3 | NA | TGTGCCATCTCGACGGAATCAGATACGCAGTATTTT | CAISTESDTQYF
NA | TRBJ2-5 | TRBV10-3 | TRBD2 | TGTGCCATCGGAGGACTAGCGGGAGGGTTCCAAGAGACCCAGTACTTC | CAIGGLAGGFQETQYF
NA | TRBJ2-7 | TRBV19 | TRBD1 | TGTGCCAGTAGTCTGGGACAGGGAGCCTACGAGCAGTACTTC | CASSLGQGAYEQYF
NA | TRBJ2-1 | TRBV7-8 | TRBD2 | TGTGCCAGCAGCCCAAGCGGGAGGGTCTCCTACAATGAGCAGTTCTTC | CASSPSGRVSYNEQFF
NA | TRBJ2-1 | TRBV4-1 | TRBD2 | TGCGCCAGCAGCCAAGATAGACTAGCGGGAGCTTACAATGAGCAGTTCTTC | CASSQDRLAGAYNEQFF
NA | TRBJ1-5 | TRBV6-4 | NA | TGTGCCAGATCCTCCCCTCGGCGGGGCGGCAATCAGCCCCAGCATTTT | CARSSPRRGGNQPQHF
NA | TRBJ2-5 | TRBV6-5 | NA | TGTGCCAGCAGTTACTCGGAAGGAGAGACCCAGTACTTC | CASSYSEGETQYF
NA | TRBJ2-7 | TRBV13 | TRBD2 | TGTGCCAGCAGCGCCGGCACTAGCGGGTGGCCTCAGGACGAGCAGTACTTC | CASSAGTSGWPQDEQYF
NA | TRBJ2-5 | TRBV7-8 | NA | TGTGCCAGCAGCCACGGCGAGACCCAGTACTTC | CASSHGETQYF
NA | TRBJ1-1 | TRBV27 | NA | TGTGCCAGCAGCCCCTCCGGGGGCGAAATTAACACTGAAGCTTTCTTT | CASSPSGGEINTEAFF
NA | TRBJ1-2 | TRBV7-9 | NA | TGTGCCAGCAGCCCAGGGACACTGCGGTATGGCTACACCTTC | CASSPGTLRYGYTF
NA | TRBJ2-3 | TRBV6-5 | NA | TGTGCCAGCAGTAGTTATGGCGGGACAGATACGCAGTATTTT | CASSSYGGTDTQYF